The source of this T cell receptor (beta chain) is a study of molecular identifiers for immune sequencing clone quantification. Overall study findings and caveats: Among effectors, clones above 20 RNA copies held over 97% of molecules; among naive cells, under 1%. For highly expanded clones, sizes could be underestimated when identical TCR molecules share a barcode.

With listed TCR primers and previously described methods, bulk TCR libraries were prepared. TCRdb reprocessed the PCR reads with MiXCR, giving one entry per CDR3 protein. The data show a few hundred thousand distinct CDR3 sequences, about a fifth seen once. Naive CD8 libraries were made from around 18,000 to 910,000 sorted cells, and they used 10%, 30% or 50% RNA. A word on this clonotype: The antigen is not known.

V trimming: 2 bases; J trimming: 8 bases; junction bases outside the gene matches: 5. This CDR3 region has 15 residues. Germline CDR1 reads MNHEY; CDR2 reads SVGAGI. The material sequenced was naive CD8+ T cells from blood, with Jurkat cell RNA spiked in. Subset described: FACS-sorted CD8+CD4-CCR7+CD45RA+ naive T cells. The source is a human donor in good health. Some libraries in this study had Jurkat cell RNA spiked in. The chain recombines TRBV6-5 with TRBJ2-1; 11 bases line up with TRBD2. CDR3 nucleotides: TGTGCCAGCAGTTACAAGGGACTAGCGGCCGATGAGCAGTTCTTC. Translated, it gives CASSYKGLAADEQFF.